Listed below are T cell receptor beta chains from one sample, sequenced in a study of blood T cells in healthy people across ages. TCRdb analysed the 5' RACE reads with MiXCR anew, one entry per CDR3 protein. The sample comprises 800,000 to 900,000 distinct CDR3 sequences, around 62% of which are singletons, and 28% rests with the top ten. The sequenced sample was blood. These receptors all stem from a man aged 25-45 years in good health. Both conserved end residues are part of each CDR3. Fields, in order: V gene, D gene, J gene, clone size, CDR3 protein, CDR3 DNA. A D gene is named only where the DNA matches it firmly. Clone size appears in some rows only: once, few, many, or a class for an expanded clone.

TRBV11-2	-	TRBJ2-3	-	CASSLLGKRTDTQYF	TGTGCCAGCAGCTTACTGGGCAAGCGCACAGATACGCAGTATTTT
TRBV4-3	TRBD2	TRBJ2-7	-	CASSQESGGLSISSYNEQYF	TGCGCCAGCAGCCAAGAGAGCGGGGGCCTATCGATTAGCTCCTACAATGAGCAGTACTTC
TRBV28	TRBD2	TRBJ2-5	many	CARKRGGGTQYF	TGTGCCAGGAAGCGGGGGGGCGGGACCCAGTACTTC
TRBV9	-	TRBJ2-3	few	CASSASILRGSDTQYF	TGTGCCAGCAGCGCTTCCATCTTGAGGGGTTCAGATACGCAGTATTTT
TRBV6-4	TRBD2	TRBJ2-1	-	CASSGLAGTKANEQFF	TGTGCCAGCAGTGGACTAGCGGGGACTAAGGCCAATGAGCAGTTCTTC
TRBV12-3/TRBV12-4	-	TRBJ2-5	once	CASRTTGTVEEQYF	TGTGCCAGCCGGACCACCGGGACGGTCGAAGAGCAGTACTTC
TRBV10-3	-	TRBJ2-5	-	CAISVDLQETQYF	TGTGCCATCAGTGTGGACCTACAAGAGACCCAGTACTTC
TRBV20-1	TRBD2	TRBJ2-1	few	CSGKRGGLYNEQFF	TGCAGTGGGAAGCGGGGGGGCCTCTACAATGAGCAGTTCTTC
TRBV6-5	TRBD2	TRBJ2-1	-	CASSTGPGGSYNEQFF	TGTGCCAGCAGTACGGGTCCGGGGGGGTCCTACAATGAGCAGTTCTTC
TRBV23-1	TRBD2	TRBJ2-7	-	CASSQRGLAGEQYF	TGCGCCAGCAGTCAGAGAGGGCTAGCGGGCGAGCAGTACTTC
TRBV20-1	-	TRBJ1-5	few	CSASDEGTRSNQPQHF	TGCAGTGCTAGTGATGAGGGGACTCGTAGCAATCAGCCCCAGCATTTT
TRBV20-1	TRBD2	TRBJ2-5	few	CSATPGEAGGETQYF	TGCAGTGCTACCCCGGGGGAAGCGGGGGGAGAGACCCAGTACTTC
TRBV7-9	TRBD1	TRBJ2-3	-	CASSQNIYRDSPVDTQYF	TGTGCCAGCAGCCAAAATATTTACCGGGACAGCCCTGTGGATACGCAGTATTTT
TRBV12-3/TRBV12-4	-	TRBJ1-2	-	CASSRRHRDRYTF	TGTGCCAGCAGCCGCCGCCACAGGGATCGCTACACCTTC
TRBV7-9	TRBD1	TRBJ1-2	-	CASSLVGSGTGASYGYTF	TGTGCCAGCAGCTTAGTGGGGAGTGGGACAGGGGCCTCCTATGGCTACACCTTC
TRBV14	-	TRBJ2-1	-	CASSPPATYNEQFF	TGTGCCAGCAGCCCCCCGGCGACCTACAATGAGCAGTTCTTC
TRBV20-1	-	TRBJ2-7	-	CSAPDIRAPNYEQYF	TGCAGTGCTCCGGACATTCGGGCCCCAAACTACGAGCAGTACTTC
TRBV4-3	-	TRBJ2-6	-	CASSQDFNSGANVLTF	TGCGCCAGCAGCCAAGACTTCAATTCTGGGGCCAACGTCCTGACTTTC
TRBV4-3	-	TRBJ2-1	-	CASSQDSREYNEQFF	TGCGCCAGCAGCCAAGATTCCAGGGAGTACAATGAGCAGTTCTTC
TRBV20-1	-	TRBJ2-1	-	CSAGLRQAYNEQFF	TGCAGTGCTGGACTTCGTCAGGCTTACAATGAGCAGTTCTTC
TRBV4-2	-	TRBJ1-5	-	CASSQEQGSSNQPQHF	TGTGCCAGCAGCCAAGAACAGGGAAGTAGCAATCAGCCCCAGCATTTT
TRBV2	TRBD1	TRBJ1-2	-	CASSEWAGGALWEGYTF	TGTGCCAGCAGTGAATGGGCAGGGGGCGCGCTCTGGGAAGGCTACACCTTC
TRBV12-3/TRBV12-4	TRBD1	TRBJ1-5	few	CASRRTGDINQPQHF	TGTGCCAGCAGACGGACAGGGGACATCAATCAGCCCCAGCATTTT
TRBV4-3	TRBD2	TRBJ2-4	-	CASSQESSGGVLSGIQYF	TGCGCCAGCAGCCAAGAGTCTAGCGGGGGGGTCTTATCAGGCATTCAGTACTTC
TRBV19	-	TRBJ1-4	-	CASSIPGENEKLFF	TGTGCCAGTAGTATCCCGGGCGAGAATGAAAAACTGTTTTTT
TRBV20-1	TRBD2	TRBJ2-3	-	CSASGGAFPTDTQYF	TGCAGTGCTAGCGGGGGGGCCTTCCCCACAGATACGCAGTATTTT
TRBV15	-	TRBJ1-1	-	CATSREPNTEAFF	TGTGCCACCAGCAGAGAGCCGAACACTGAAGCTTTCTTT
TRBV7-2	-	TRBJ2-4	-	CASSPGGGGDHQNIQYF	TGTGCCAGCAGCCCAGGGGGCGGGGGCGATCACCAAAACATTCAGTACTTC
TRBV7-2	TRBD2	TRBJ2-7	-	CASSTPTSGGGYEQYF	TGTGCCAGCAGCACCCCGACTAGCGGGGGAGGCTACGAGCAGTACTTC
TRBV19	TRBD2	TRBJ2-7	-	CASSMTSGAHNEQYF	TGTGCCAGTAGTATGACTAGCGGGGCCCACAATGAGCAGTACTTC
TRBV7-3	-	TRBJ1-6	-	CASSLNDRTNSPLHF	TGTGCCAGCAGCTTAAACGACAGGACCAATTCACCCCTCCACTTT
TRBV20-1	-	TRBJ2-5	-	CSAKGRAQETQYF	TGCAGTGCTAAGGGACGGGCTCAAGAGACCCAGTACTTC
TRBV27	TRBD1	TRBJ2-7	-	CASSTGTASYEQYF	TGTGCCAGCAGTACCGGGACAGCGTCCTACGAGCAGTACTTC
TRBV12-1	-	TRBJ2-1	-	CASSSPPAGVYNEQFF	TGTGCCAGCAGCTCCCCCCCAGCGGGGGTTTACAATGAGCAGTTCTTC
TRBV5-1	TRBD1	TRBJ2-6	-	CASSFLGQGASGANVLTF	TGCGCCAGCAGCTTTCTCGGACAGGGGGCAAGTGGGGCCAACGTCCTGACTTTC
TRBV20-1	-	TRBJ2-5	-	CSAEGQGETQYF	TGCAGTGCCGAGGGGCAAGGAGAGACCCAGTACTTC
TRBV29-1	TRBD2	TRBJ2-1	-	CSVRLAEYNEQFF	TGCAGCGTTAGACTAGCGGAGTACAATGAGCAGTTCTTC
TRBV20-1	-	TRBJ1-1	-	CSARDQADTEAFF	TGCAGTGCTAGAGATCAGGCAGACACTGAAGCTTTCTTT
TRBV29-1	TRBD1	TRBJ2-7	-	CSAVNRGAYEQYF	TGCAGCGCTGTCAACAGGGGGGCCTACGAGCAGTACTTC
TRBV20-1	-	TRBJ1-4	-	CSARVAGQGEEKLFF	TGCAGTGCTAGAGTAGCTGGCCAGGGTGAGGAAAAACTGTTTTTT
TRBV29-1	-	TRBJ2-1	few	CSVDEQFF	TGCAGCGTCGATGAGCAGTTCTTC
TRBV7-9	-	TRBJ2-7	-	CASSVVGYNEQYF	TGTGCCAGCAGCGTAGTGGGATACAATGAGCAGTACTTC
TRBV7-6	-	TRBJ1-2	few	CASSPNGANYGYTF	TGTGCCAGCAGCCCCAACGGGGCCAACTATGGCTACACCTTC
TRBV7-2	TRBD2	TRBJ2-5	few	CASSWTSGGAEETQYF	TGTGCCAGCAGCTGGACTAGCGGGGGGGCCGAAGAGACCCAGTACTTC
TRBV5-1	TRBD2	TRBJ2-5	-	CASSLGGLAGALREQYF	TGCGCCAGCAGCTTGGGGGGACTAGCGGGGGCTCTCCGGGAGCAGTACTTC
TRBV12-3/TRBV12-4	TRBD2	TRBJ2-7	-	CASSRAGNSYEQYF	TGTGCCAGCAGTCGAGCGGGGAACTCCTACGAGCAGTACTTC
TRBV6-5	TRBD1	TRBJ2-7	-	CASSYTGTGPPYEQYF	TGTGCCAGCAGTTACACAGGGACAGGCCCCCCGTACGAGCAGTACTTC
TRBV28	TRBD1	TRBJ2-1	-	CASSDRGYNEQFF	TGTGCCAGCAGTGACAGGGGCTACAATGAGCAGTTCTTC
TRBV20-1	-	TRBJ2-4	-	CSAPDILGDIQYF	TGCAGTGCCCCAGACATCCTAGGGGACATTCAGTACTTC
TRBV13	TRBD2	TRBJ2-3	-	CASSFLRAGFDTQYF	TGTGCCAGCAGCTTTCTTAGAGCGGGGTTCGATACGCAGTATTTT
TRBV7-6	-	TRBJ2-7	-	CASSPGDSYEQYF	TGTGCCAGCAGCCCCGGGGATTCCTACGAGCAGTACTTC
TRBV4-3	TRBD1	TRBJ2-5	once	CASSQVEGAVQQETQYF	TGCGCCAGCAGCCAAGTTGAGGGGGCCGTACAACAAGAGACCCAGTACTTC
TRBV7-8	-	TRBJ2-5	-	CASSPSTLQETQYF	TGTGCCAGCAGCCCCAGTACGCTCCAAGAGACCCAGTACTTC
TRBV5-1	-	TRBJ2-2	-	CASSFSDTGELFF	TGCGCCAGCAGCTTCTCTGATACCGGGGAGCTGTTTTTT
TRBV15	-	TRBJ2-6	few	CATQTLSGANVLTF	TGTGCCACCCAAACCCTTTCTGGGGCCAACGTCCTGACTTTC
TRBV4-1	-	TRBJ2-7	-	CASSQQYPQGLVYEQYF	TGCGCCAGCAGCCAACAGTACCCCCAGGGTCTGGTATACGAGCAGTACTTC
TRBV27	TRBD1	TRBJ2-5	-	CASSSTGWETQYF	TGTGCCAGCAGCTCGACAGGGTGGGAGACCCAGTACTTC
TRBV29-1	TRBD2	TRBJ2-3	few	CSASLAGDITDTQYF	TGCAGCGCGTCGCTAGCGGGGGATATCACAGATACGCAGTATTTT
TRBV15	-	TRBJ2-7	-	CATSRDRRGGEQYF	TGTGCCACCAGCAGAGATCGTCGAGGGGGCGAGCAGTACTTC
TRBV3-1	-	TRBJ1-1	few	CASSQAETEAFF	TGTGCCAGCAGCCAGGCCGAAACTGAAGCTTTCTTT